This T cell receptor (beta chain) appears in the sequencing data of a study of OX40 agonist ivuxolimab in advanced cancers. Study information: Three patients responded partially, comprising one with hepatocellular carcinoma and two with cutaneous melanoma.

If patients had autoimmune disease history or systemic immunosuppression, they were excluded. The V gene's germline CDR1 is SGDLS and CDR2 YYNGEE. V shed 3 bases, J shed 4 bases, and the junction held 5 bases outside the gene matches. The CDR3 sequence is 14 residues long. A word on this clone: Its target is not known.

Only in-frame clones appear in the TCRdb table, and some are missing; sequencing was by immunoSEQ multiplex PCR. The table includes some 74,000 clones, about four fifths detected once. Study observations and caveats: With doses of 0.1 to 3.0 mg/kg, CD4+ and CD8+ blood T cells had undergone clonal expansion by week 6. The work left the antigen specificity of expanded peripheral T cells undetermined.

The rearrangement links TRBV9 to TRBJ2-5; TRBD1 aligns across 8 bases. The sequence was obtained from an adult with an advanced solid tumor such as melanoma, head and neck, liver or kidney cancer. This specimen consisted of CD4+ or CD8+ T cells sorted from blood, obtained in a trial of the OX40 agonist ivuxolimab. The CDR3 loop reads CASSARDRRETQYF. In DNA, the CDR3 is TGTGCCAGCAGCGCCCGGGACAGGAGAGAGACCCAGTACTTC.